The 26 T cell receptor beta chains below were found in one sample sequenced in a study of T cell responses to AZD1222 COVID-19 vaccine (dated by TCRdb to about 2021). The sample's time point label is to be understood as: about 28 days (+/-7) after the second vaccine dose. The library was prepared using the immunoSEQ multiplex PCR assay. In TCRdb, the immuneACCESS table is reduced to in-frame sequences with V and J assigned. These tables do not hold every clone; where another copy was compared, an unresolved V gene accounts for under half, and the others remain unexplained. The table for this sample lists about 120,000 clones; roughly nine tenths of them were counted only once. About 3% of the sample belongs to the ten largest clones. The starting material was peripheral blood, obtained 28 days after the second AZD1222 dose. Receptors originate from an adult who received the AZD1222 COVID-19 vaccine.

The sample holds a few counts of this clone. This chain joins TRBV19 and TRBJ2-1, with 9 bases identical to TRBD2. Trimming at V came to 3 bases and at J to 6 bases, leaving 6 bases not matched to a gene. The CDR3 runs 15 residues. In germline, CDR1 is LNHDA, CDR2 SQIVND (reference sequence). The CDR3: CASSIWGAGGNEQFF. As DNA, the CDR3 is TGTGCCAGTAGTATTTGGGGAGCGGGGGGCAATGAGCAGTTCTTC.

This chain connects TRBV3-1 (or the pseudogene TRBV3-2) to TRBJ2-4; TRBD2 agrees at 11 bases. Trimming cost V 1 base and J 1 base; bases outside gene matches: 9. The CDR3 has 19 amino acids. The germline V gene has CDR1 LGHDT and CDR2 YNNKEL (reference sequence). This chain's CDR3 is CASSQGIAGGLRAKNIQYF. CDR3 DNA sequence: TGTGCCAGCAGCCAAGGAATAGCGGGGGGGCTGAGGGCCAAAAACATTCAGTACTTC.

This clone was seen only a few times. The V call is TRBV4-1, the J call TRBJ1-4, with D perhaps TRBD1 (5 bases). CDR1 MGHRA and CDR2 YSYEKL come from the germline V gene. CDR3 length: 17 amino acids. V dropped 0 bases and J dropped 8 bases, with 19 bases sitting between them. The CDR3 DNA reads TGCGCCAGCAGCCAAGACCCAGGGATGGCGTTCGGGGAAAAACTGTTTTTT. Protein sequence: CASSQDPGMAFGEKLFF.

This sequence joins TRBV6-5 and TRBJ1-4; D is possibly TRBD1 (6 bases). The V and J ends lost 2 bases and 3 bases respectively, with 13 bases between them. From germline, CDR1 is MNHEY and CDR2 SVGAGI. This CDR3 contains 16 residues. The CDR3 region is CASSYEGGVANEKLFF. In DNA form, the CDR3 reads TGTGCCAGCAGTTACGAGGGGGGTGTAGCTAATGAAAAACTGTTTTTT.

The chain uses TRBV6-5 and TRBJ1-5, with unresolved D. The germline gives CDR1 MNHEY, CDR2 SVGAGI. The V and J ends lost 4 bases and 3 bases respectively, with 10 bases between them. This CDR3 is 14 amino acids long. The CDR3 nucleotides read TGTGCCAGCAGTTGGAGGCAAATCAATCAGCCCCAGCATTTT. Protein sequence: CASSWRQINQPQHF.

This CDR3 is CASSLVGHSAYEQYF. In nucleotides, the CDR3 is TGTGCCAGCAGCTTAGTGGGACATAGCGCCTACGAGCAGTACTTC. V gene TRBV11-2 combines with J gene TRBJ2-7; possibly TRBD1 for D (6 bases). Trimming removed 1 base at V and 2 bases at J, with 12 bases between. The germline V gene has CDR1 SGHAT and CDR2 FQNNGV. The CDR3 totals 15 residues.

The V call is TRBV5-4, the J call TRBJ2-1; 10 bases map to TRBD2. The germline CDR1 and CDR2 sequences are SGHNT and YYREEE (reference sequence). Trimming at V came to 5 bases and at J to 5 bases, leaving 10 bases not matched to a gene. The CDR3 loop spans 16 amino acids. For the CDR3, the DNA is TGTGCCAGCAGTCGTCCCGGGACTAGCGATCACAATGAGCAGTTCTTC. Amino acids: CASSRPGTSDHNEQFF.

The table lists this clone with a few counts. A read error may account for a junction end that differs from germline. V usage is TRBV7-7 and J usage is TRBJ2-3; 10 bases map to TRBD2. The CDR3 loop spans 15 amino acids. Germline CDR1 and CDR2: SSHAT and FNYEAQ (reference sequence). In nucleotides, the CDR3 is TGTGCTAGCAGCTTCAGCGGGGGGGCGACAGATACGCAGTATTTT. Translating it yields CASSFSGGATDTQYF.

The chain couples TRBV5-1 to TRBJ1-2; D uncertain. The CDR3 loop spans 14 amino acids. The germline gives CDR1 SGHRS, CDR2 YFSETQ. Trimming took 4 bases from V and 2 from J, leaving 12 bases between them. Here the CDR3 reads CASSRHSSNYGYTF. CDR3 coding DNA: TGCGCCAGCAGCCGTCACAGCAGCAACTATGGCTACACCTTC.

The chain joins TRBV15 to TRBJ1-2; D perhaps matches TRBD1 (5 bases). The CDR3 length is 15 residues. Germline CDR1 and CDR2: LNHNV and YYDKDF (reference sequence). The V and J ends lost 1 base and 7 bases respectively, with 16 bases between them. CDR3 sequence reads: CATSRVARVGGGYTF. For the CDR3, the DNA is TGTGCCACCAGCAGAGTAGCCAGGGTAGGTGGTGGCTACACCTTC.

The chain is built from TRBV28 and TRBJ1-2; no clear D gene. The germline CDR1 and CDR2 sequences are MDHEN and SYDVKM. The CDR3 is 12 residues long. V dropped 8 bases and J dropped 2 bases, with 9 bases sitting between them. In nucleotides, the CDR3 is TGTGCCAGCCATTTAACGAACTATGGCTACACCTTC. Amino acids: CASHLTNYGYTF.

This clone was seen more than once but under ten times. CDR3 nucleotide sequence: TGTGCCAGCAGTGCGCCGGGGAGGGAGACCCAGTACTTC. Encoded protein: CASSAPGRETQYF. The chain recombines TRBV25-1 with TRBJ2-5; the D gene is possibly TRBD2 (6 bases). The CDR3 contains 13 residues. Per the germline V gene, CDR1 is MGHDK and CDR2 is SYGVNS. The V gene lost 4 bases and the J gene lost 5 bases, with 11 bases spanning the gap.

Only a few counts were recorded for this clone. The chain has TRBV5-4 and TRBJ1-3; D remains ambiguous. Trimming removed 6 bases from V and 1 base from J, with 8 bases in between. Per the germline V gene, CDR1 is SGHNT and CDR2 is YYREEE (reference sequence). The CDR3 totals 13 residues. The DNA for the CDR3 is TGTGCCAGCAAGAGGATTTCTGGAAACACCATATATTTT. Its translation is CASKRISGNTIYF.

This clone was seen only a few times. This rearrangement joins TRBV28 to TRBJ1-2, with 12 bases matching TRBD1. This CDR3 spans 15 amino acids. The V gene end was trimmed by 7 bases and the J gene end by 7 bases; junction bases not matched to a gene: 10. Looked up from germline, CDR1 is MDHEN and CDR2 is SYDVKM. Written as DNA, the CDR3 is TGTGCCAGCACTTCACCGGGACAGGGGGCGAGTGGCTACACCTTC. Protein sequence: CASTSPGQGASGYTF.

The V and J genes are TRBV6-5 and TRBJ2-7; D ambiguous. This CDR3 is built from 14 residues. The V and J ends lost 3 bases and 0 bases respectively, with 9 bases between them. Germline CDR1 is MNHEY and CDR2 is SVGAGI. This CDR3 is CASSYAHDSYEQYF. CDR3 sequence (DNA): TGTGCCAGCAGTTATGCCCATGACTCCTACGAGCAGTACTTC.

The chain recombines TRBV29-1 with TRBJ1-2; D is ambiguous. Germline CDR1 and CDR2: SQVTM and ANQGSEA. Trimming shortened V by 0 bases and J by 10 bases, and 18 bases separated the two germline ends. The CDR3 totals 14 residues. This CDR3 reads CSVEEFLIRSHYTF. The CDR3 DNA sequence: TGCAGCGTTGAAGAGTTTCTAATTCGGAGCCACTACACCTTC. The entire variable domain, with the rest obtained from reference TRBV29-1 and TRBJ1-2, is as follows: SAVISQKPSRDICQRGTSLTIQCQVDSQVTMMFWYRQQPGQSLTLIATANQGSEATYESGFVIDKFPISRPNLTFSTLTVSNMSPEDSSIYLCSVEEFLIRSHYTFGSGTRLTVV.

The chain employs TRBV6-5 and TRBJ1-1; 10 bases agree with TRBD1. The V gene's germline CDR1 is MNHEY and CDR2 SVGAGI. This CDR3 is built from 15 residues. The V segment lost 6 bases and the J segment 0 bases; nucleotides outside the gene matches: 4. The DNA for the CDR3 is TGTGCCAGCAGAGACAGGGGGCAAATGAACACTGAAGCTTTCTTT. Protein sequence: CASRDRGQMNTEAFF.

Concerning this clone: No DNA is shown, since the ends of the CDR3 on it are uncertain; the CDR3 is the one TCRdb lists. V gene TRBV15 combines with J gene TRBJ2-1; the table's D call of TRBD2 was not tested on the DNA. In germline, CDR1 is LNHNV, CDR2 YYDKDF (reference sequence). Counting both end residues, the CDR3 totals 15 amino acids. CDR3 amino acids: CATSRGRDFGNEQFF.

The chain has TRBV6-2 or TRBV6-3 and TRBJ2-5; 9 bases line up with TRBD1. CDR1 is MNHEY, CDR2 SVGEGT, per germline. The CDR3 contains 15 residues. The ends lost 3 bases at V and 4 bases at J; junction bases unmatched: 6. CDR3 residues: CASSYGGQGVETQYF. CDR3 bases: TGTGCCAGCAGTTATGGGGGACAGGGAGTAGAGACCCAGTACTTC.

This chain's CDR3 is CASSLDQPQHF. In DNA, the CDR3 is TGTGCCAGCAGTTTGGACCAGCCCCAGCATTTT. The V call is TRBV28, the J call TRBJ1-5, with D unresolved. The V and J ends lost 3 bases and 7 bases respectively, with 4 bases between them. Per germline, CDR1 MDHEN and CDR2 SYDVKM. The CDR3 has 11 amino acids.

CDR3 residues: CASSLDRDPPYGEQFF. CDR3 DNA: TGTGCCAGCAGCTTAGACCGGGACCCACCATATGGTGAGCAGTTCTTC. This chain uses TRBV7-2 with TRBJ2-1; tentatively, D is TRBD1 or TRBD2 (5 bases each). CDR1 SGHTA and CDR2 FQGNSA come from the germline V gene. CDR3 length: 16 amino acids. The germline V and J ends were trimmed by 1 base and 9 bases, with 19 bases remaining between them.

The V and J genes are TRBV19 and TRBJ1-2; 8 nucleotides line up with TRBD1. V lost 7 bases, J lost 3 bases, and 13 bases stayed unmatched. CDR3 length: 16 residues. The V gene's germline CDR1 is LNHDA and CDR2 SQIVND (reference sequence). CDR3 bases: TGTGCCAGTACCCCCCAAGGACAGGGAGGGGACTATGGCTACACCTTC. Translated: CASTPQGQGGDYGYTF.

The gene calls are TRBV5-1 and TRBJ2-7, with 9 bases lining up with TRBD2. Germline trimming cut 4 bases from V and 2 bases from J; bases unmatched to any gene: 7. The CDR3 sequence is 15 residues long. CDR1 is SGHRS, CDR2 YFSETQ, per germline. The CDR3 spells CASSPLAGSTYEQYF. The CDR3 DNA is TGCGCCAGCAGCCCCCTAGCGGGGTCAACCTACGAGCAGTACTTC.

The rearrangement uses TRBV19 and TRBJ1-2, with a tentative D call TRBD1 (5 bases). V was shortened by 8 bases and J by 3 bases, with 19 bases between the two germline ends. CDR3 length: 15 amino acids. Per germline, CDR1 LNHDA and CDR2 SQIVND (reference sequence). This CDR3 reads CASRDVARGYYGYTF. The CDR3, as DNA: TGTGCCAGTCGGGACGTCGCCCGAGGATACTATGGCTACACCTTC.

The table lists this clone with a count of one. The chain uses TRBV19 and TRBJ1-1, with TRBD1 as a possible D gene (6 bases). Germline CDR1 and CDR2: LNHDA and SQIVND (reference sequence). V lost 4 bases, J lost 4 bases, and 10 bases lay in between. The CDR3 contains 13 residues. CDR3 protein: CASSRQGPTEAFF. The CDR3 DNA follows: TGTGCCAGTAGTAGGCAGGGGCCCACTGAAGCTTTCTTT.

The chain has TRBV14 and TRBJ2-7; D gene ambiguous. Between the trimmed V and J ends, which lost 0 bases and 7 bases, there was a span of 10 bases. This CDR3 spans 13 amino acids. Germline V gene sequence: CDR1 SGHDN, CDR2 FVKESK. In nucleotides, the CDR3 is TGTGCCAGCAGCCAAGATGAGGACCTGGAGCAGTACTTC. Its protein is CASSQDEDLEQYF.